This TCR beta chain was recorded in a study of blood T cell repertoires in COVID-19. Study-level background: From the United States, Italy and Spain came samples of acute and convalescent COVID-19. Sample material is recorded as cDNA or gDNA derived from T cells, B-cell-depleted T cells, or PBMCs.

In the study's own analysis: From reference gene primer amplification, estimates of nucleated cell counts were derived. Sequencing used immunoSEQ multiplex PCR; TCRdb keeps in-frame clones, though not all of them. The V and J calls and the clone size are those of that table, but D and trimming were determined from the DNA. The sample carries under 45,000 clones, approximately 86% recorded once. Germline assignment: CDR1 GTSNPN and CDR2 SVGIG (reference sequence). This CDR3 has 12 residues. V was pared by 6 bases and J by 4 bases, with 3 bases of the junction left unmatched. The material sequenced was peripheral blood. The chain has TRBV30 and TRBJ1-2; 9 positions match TRBD1. This receptor was identified in a man aged 35-49 years with active COVID-19. The CDR3 is CACTGGIYGYTF. The CDR3 bases are TGTGCCTGCACAGGGGGCATCTATGGCTACACCTTC.